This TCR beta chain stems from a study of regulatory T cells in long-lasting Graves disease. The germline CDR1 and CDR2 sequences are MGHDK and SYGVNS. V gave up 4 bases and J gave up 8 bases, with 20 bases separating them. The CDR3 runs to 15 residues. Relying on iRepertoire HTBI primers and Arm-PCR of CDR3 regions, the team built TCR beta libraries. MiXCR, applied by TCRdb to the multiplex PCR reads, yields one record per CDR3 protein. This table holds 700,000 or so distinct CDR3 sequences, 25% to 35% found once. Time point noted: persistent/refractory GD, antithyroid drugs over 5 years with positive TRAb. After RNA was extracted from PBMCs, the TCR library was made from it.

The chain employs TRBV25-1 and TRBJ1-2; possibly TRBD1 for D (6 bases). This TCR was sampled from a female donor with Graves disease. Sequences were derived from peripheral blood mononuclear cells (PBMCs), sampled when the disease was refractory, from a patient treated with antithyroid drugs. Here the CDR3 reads CASSATPTGPRGYTF. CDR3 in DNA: TGTGCCAGCAGTGCCACTCCGACAGGCCCGAGAGGCTACACCTTC.